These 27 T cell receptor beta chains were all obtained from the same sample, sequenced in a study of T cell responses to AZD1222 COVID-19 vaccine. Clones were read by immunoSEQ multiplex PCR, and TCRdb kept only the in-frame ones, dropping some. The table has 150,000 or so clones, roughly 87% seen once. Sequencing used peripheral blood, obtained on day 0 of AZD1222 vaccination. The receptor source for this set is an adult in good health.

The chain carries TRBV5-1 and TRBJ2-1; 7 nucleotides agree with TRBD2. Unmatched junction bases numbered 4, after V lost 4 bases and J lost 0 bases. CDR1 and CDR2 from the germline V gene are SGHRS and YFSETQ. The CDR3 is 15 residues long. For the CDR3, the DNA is TGCGCCAGCAGCGAGAGCGGGACCTCCTACAATGAGCAGTTCTTC. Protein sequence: CASSESGTSYNEQFF.

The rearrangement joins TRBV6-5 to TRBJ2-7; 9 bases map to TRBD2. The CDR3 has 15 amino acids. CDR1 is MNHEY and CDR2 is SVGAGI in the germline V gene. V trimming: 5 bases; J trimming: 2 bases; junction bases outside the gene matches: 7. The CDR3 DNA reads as TGTGCCAGCAGTATTAGCGGGGGAGGGACCTACGAGCAGTACTTC. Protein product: CASSISGGGTYEQYF.

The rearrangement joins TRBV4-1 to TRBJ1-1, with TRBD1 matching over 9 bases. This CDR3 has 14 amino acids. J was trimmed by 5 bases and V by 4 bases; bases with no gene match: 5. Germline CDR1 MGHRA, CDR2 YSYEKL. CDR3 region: CASSRDRGLTEAFF. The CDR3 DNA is TGCGCCAGCAGCCGTGACAGGGGGTTAACTGAAGCTTTCTTT.

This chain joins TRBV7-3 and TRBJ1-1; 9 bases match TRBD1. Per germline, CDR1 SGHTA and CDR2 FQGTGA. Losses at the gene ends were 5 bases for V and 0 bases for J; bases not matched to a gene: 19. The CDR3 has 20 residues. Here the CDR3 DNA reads TGTGCCAGCAGCCCTCGGACAGGGGTCTTTTTGAATGCCTTGAACACTGAAGCTTTCTTT. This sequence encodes CASSPRTGVFLNALNTEAFF.

CDR3 nucleotide sequence: TGCGCCAGCAGCCAAGGGAAAGCGCTTAAGGCCTCCGAGCAGTACTTC. It codes for CASSQGKALKASEQYF. The chain recombines TRBV4-1 with TRBJ2-7; D uncertain. The CDR3 is 16 residues long. V dropped 1 base and J dropped 6 bases, with 19 bases sitting between them. Germline V CDR1 and CDR2: MGHRA, YSYEKL.

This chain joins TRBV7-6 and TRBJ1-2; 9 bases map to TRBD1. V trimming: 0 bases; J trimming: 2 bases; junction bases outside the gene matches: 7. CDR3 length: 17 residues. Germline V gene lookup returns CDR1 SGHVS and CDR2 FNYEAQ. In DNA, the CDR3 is TGTGCCAGCAGCTTAGCGGCAGCGGGACAGGGCAACTATGGCTACACCTTC. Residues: CASSLAAAGQGNYGYTF.

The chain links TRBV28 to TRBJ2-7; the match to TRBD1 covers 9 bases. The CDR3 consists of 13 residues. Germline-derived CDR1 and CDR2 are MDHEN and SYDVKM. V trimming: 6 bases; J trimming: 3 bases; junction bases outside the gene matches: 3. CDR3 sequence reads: CASRTGQGYEQYF. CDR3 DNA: TGTGCCAGCAGAACGGGACAGGGCTACGAGCAGTACTTC. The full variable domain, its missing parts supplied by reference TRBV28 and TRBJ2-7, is DVKVTQSSRYLVKRTGEKVFLECVQDMDHENMFWYRQDPGLGLRLIYFSYDVKMKEKGDIPEGYSVSREKKERFSLILESASTNQTSMYLCASRTGQGYEQYFGPGTRLTVT.

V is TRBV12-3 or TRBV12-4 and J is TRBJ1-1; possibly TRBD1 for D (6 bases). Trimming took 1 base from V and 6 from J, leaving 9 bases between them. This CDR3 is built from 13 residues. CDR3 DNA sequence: TGTGCCAGCAGTTTAGGTGGGGGCGCTGAAGCTTTCTTT. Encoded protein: CASSLGGGAEAFF.

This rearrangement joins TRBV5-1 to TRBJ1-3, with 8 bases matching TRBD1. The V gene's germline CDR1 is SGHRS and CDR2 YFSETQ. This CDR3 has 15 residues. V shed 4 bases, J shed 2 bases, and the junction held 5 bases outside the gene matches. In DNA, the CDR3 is TGCGCCAGCAGCCCGACAGGGGTGACTGGAAACACCATATATTTT. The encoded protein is CASSPTGVTGNTIYF.

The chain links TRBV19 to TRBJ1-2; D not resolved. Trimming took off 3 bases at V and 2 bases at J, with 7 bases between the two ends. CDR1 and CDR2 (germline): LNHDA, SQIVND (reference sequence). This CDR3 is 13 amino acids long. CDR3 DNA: TGTGCCAGTAGTATCCGCAAGAACTATGGCTACACCTTC. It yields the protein CASSIRKNYGYTF.

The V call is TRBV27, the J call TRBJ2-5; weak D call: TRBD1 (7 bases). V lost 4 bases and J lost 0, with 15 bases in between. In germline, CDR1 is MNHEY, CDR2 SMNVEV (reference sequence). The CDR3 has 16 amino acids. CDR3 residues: CASSSGGPGYQETQYF. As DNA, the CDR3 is TGTGCCAGCAGTTCAGGGGGGCCTGGGTACCAAGAGACCCAGTACTTC.

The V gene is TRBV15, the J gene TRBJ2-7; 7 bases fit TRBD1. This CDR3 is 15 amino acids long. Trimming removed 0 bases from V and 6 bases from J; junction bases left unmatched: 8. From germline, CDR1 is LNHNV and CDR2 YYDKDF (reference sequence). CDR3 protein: CATSRDTWTGSEQYF. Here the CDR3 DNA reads TGTGCCACCAGCAGAGACACCTGGACAGGATCCGAGCAGTACTTC.

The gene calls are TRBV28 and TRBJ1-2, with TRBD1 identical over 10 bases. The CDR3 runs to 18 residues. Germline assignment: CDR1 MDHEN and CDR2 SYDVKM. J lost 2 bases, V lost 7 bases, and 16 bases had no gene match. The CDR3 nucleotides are TGTGCCAGCACCGGACAGGGGGTCCCAATAGGGACGAACTATGGCTACACCTTC. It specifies CASTGQGVPIGTNYGYTF.

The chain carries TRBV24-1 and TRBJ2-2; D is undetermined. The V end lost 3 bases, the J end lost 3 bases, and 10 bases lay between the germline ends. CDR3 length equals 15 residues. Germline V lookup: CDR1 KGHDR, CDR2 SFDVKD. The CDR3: CATSDPGRHTGELFF. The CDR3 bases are TGTGCCACCAGTGATCCTGGACGCCACACCGGGGAGCTGTTTTTT.

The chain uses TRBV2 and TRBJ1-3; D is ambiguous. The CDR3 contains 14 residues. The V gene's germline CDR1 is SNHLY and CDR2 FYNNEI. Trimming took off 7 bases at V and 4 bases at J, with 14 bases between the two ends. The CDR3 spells CASTGNSRGNTIYF. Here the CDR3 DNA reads TGTGCCAGCACCGGGAACAGCCGAGGAAACACCATATATTTT.

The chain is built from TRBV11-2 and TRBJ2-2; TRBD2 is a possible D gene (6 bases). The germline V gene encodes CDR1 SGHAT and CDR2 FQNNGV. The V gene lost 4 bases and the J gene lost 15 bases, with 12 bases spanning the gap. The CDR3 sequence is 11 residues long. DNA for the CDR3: TGTGCCAGCAGCTCTAGCGCCGTTGTGTTTTTT. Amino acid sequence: CASSSSAVVFF.

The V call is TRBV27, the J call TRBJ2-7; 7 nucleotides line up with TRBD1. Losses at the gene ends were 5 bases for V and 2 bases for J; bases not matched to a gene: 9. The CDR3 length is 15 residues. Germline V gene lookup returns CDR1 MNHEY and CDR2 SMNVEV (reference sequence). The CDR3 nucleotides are TGTGCCAGCAGTCGTACGCCGGGACAGACCTACGAGCAGTACTTC. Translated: CASSRTPGQTYEQYF.

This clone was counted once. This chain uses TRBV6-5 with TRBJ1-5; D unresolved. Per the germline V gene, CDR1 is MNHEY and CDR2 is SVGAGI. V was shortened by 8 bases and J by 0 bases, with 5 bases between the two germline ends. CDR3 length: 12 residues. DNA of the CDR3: TGTGCCAGCCCCCCTAGCAATCAGCCCCAGCATTTT. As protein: CASPPSNQPQHF.

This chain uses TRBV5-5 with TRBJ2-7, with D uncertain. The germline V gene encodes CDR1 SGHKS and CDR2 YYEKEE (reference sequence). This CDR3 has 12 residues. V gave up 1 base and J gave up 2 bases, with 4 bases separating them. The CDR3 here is CASSLRTYEQYF. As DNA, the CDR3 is TGTGCCAGCAGCTTGAGGACCTACGAGCAGTACTTC.

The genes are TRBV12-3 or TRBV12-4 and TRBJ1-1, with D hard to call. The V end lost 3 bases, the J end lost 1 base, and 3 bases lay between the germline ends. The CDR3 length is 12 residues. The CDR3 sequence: CASSFENTEAFF. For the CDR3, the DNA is TGTGCCAGCAGTTTTGAGAACACTGAAGCTTTCTTT.

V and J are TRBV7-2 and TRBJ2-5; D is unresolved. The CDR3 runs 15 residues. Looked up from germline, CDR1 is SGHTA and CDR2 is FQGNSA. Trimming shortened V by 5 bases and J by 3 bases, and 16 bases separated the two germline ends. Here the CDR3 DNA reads TGTGCCAGCAGCCTTAGTTACAAAAGGGAAGAGACCCAGTACTTC. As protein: CASSLSYKREETQYF.

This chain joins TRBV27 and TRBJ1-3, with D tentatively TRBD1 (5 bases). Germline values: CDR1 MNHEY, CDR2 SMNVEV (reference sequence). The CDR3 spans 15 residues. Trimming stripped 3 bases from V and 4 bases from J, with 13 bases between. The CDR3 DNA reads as TGTGCCAGCAGTTTGGGGGGGAGCGGGGGAAACACCATATATTTT. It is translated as CASSLGGSGGNTIYF.

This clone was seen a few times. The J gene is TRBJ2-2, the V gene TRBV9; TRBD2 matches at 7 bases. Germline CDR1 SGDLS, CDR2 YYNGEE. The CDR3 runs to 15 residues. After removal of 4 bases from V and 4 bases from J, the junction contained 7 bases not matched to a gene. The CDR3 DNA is TGTGCCAGCAGCTCGACTAGCAGGTTCACCGGGGAGCTGTTTTTT. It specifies CASSSTSRFTGELFF.

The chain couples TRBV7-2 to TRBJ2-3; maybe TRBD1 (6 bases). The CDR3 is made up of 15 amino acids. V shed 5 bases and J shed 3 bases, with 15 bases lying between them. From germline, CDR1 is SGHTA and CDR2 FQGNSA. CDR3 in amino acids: CASSPSFQGTDTQYF. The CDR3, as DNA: TGTGCCAGCAGCCCTTCATTCCAGGGGACAGATACGCAGTATTTT.

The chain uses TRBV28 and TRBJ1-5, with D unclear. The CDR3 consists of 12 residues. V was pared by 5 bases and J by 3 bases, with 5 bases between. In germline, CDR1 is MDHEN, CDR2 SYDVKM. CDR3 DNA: TGTGCCAGCAGTCGGCCCAATCAGCCCCAGCATTTT. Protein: CASSRPNQPQHF.

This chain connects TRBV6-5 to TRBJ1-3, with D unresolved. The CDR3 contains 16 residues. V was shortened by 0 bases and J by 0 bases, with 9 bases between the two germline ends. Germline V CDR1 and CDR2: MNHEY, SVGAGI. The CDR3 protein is CASSYSGINSGNTIYF. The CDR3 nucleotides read TGTGCCAGCAGTTACTCGGGTATCAACTCTGGAAACACCATATATTTT.

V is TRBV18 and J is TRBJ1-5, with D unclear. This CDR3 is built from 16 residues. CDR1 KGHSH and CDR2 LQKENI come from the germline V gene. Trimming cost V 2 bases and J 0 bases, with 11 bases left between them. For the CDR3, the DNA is TGTGCCAGCTCACCAGATGGGTTCTATAGCAATCAGCCCCAGCATTTT. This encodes CASSPDGFYSNQPQHF.